This T cell receptor beta chain was found in a study of cytomegalovirus exposure and HLA in healthy donors (TCRdb year 2017). As for the study more broadly: According to an earlier analysis of 587 of the donors, some 180 million T cells yielded roughly 110 million unique TCR beta sequences and about 280 Gb of sequence data. An early release covering roughly 640 HLA-typed donors comprised about 310 gigabases of sequencing data and around 85 million unique TCR sequences. Of the approximately 400 genotyped donors, 81% were placed in the genetic ancestry cluster associated with self-reported Caucasian donors. The study was designed to test whether signatures of past pathogen exposure could be identified by cataloging public T cell receptors. The study profiled the T cell repertoires of under 850 subjects by immunosequencing and related them to cytomegalovirus serostatus. In addition to the first cohort of 650 to 750 subjects, a separate validation cohort of approximately 110 different subjects was used. To predict cytomegalovirus infection status, the study brought together high-throughput TCR immunosequencing, statistical association of individual TCRs with disease status, and machine learning. In a later analysis, previously published TCR beta repertoires from 670 or so donors were re-analyzed and high-resolution HLA genotyping was added so that TCR occurrence patterns could be studied. In the later analysis, no new phenotypic data were used to find candidate immune exposures; instead, reliance was placed on TCR beta sequences and their occurrence across donors. An earlier analysis of 587 of the donors applied high-throughput TCR beta sequencing to assess whether each TCR beta V gene segment acted as functional or pseudogenic. Donor age, sex, ethnicity and CMV serostatus were collected together with the repertoire data. A later genetic analysis used genome-wide SNP genotypes for about 55% of the 666 donors, treating that subset as a discovery cohort. All discovery cohort repertoires had been generated on a single sequencing platform. HLA typing included class I and class II loci at four-digit resolution. The number of donors typed differed by locus, with 629-630 for A, B, C, DRB1 and DQB1, more than 500 for DQA1, 600 to 610 for DPA1, and 400 to 490 for DPB1. Four or five DR-DQ haplotypes were handled as single units for association and clustering because linkage in the cohort was strong. Among almost 400 genotyped donors of the cohort, an average of around 240,000 unique TCR beta nucleotide sequences were sequenced per donor, 15% to 20% of them non-productive. Study-level results and caveats: The only immune exposure information available for the cohort was CMV serostatus. A cluster of highly shared sequence variants was judged likely to represent a technical artifact of the sequencing pipeline. The 87-base-pair reads could not distinguish some IMGT-functional V segments, including TRBV6-2 and TRBV6-3, so those segments were excluded. A few of the identified cytomegalovirus-associated TCR beta chains were confirmed in vitro to be specific for cytomegalovirus antigens. A later genetic analysis reported fewer N-insertions in productive TCRs among donors in an Asian-associated ancestry cluster than the roughly 650-donor mean. Because counts were too low, more than 15 rarely observed V segments, including chromosome 9 orphons, were left out of the earlier analysis of some 600 of the donors. In a later analysis, TCR association rates were found to vary across HLA loci, with the most associated TCRs seen for DRB1 alleles and the fewest for HLA-C alleles. In the study, approximately 160 TCR beta chains were listed as associated with cytomegalovirus. When HLA alleles, especially DR and DQ, strongly co-occurred, TCR associations were difficult to assign to individual alleles. This cohort had only TCR beta chains sequenced, and the lack of alpha or paired-chain data limited which features could be detected. It was suggested by the authors that the approach could potentially be generalized to other disease states and immunological phenotypes. Most CMV-associated TCR beta chains appeared to be HLA-restricted in a later analysis, and the HLA associations seemed to be driven largely by CMV exposure. Correlated functional status among segregating V segments might be attributable to linkage disequilibrium, but an unknown experimental factor could not be ruled out. Presence/absence analyses assumed roughly uniform sequencing depth across donors, an assumption that may not hold. V-gene and J-gene trimming of TCR beta chains was associated with a missense DCLRE1C variant in a later genetic analysis, and the association was replicated in an independent cohort. Broadly in line with IMGT annotations, most TCR beta V segments showed up in productive rearrangements about 90% or about 30% of the time in an earlier analysis of several hundred of the donors. Several of the top co-occurrence clusters appeared to be linked to parvovirus B19, influenza, CMV and Epstein-Barr virus, according to a later analysis. Cytomegalovirus status was reported to be diagnosed by the classifier with high specificity and sensitivity in both the original and validation cohorts. In a later analysis, HLA-associated TCR beta chains showed more clonal expansion and lower generation probabilities than non-associated chains that were equally common. A further reported finding was that TCR beta sequences accurately predicted the HLA-A and HLA-B alleles for most subjects in the first cohort. Because HLA typing was unavailable for some donors at each locus, only the typed subset was used in association tests. Specific HLA alleles were associated with more than 15,000 TCR beta sequences at a false discovery rate of 0.05 in a later analysis. Across donors, most TCR sequences were observed very rarely, whereas some public TCRs were present in many individuals.

Relative to germline, V is 4 bases shorter and J is 5 bases shorter, with 14 bases between their ends. From a lookup of the germline V gene (reference sequence), CDR1 and CDR2 are LNHDA and SQIVND. The CDR3 measures 14 amino acids from cysteine to phenylalanine. Just the 42-base CDR3 DNA is kept, in frame starting at base 1. Receptor amplification or capture employed the immunoSEQ multiplex PCR assay. For the multiplex PCR, a mixture combining 60 forward primers for TCR Vbeta segments and 13 reverse primers for TCR Jbeta segments was used. The CDR3 region of rearranged TCR beta genes was amplified from genomic DNA with a multiplex PCR assay. The Illumina HiSeq System was used to sequence the amplified TCR beta libraries as 87-base-pair reads. On the authors' methods: A later analysis tallied tens of millions of unique TCR beta chains across the 640 or so repertoires, and some 12 million of those chains were shared by two or more donors. To remove PCR and sequencing errors, raw reads were error-corrected and collapsed into unique sequences using a nearest-neighbor algorithm that merged closely related sequences. CDR3 sequences were aligned to IMGT reference sequences to assign V, D and J gene segments. For a sequence to be retained, a match of at least six nucleotides to both a V gene segment and a J gene segment was required. Rearrangements were called productive when the CDR3 lacked stop codons and stayed in frame with V and J; all others were non-productive. CDR3 was defined by IMGT convention, running from the second conserved V-encoded cysteine to the conserved J-encoded phenylalanine. The earlier analysis of about 560 of the donors excluded any sequence lacking an unambiguous match to a single V gene segment. An earlier analysis of a few hundred of the donors called V segments functional above 56.7% productive rearrangements and segregating when the between-donor standard deviation exceeded 5%. To diagnose cytomegalovirus status from the catalog of TCR beta chain sequences, a statistical classification framework was built. A later analysis assigned V and J genes by comparing TCR nucleotide sequences with IMGT/GENE-DB human TR gene sequences. The TCRdist pipeline was used in a later analysis to assign CDR3 sequences and most-parsimonious VDJ recombination scenarios. In a later analysis, each TCR beta chain was defined by its CDR3 amino acid sequence together with its V-gene family, and reads without a unique V-gene family were excluded. A later analysis removed several hundred highly shared, low-generation-probability nucleotide sequences to deal with suspected cross-contamination and a sequencing artifact. A later analysis calculated a clonal expansion index for each public chain from normalized within-repertoire ranks of inferred template counts. Generation probabilities in a later analysis came from a VDJ recombination model fitted to out-of-frame rearrangements, and those results were checked against IGoR. In a later analysis, TCR-TCR, TCR-HLA and TCR-CMV co-occurrence was scored with hypergeometric tests, and a repertoire-size bias correction was applied to TCR pairs. False discovery rates were estimated in a later analysis by permuting HLA or CMV assignments 20 times. In a later analysis, co-occurring TCRs were grouped using DBSCAN, and TCRdist sequence similarity was added for clustering within HLA-allele-positive subsets. Repertoires with fewer than 30,000 or more than 120,000 public chains were left out of co-occurrence clustering, as were five repertoires with anomalous nucleotide sharing. The immuneACCESS repertoire file appears here via TCRdb, limited to in-frame rearrangements. These files lack a portion of the clones; in checked studies, under half of the deficit traces to unresolved V genes, and the cause of the others is not known. That table gives V, J and clone size, and the DNA gave D and trimming. This sample comprises some 180,000 clones, 78% of them detected only once. The ten most abundant clones make up roughly 3% of the sample.

Points on this clone: This clone's antigen is unknown. The sample holds no much larger clone one base away, and base qualities are not on file.

The cohort comprised some 700 healthy bone marrow donors. At the time of sampling, all cohort members were nominally healthy, though unrecorded immune exposures were likely present. The donor was CMV seronegative and belonged to the group of 352 seronegative cohort members. Each donor provided a peripheral blood sample, and peripheral blood mononuclear cells were used for TCR beta sequencing. Genomic DNA extraction from the blood cell samples was performed with the Qiagen DNeasy Blood Extraction Kit. This sequence was found in a female donor in good health and CMV-seronegative. The chain joins TRBV19 to TRBJ2-5; the D gene is perhaps TRBD2, from 6 matching bases. Sequenced: PBMCs. The CDR3 protein: CASSTTGVVETQYF. The DNA is TGTGCCAGTAGTACCACGGGGGTGGTGGAGACCCAGTACTTC.